The rows below give T cell receptor beta chains drawn from one sample of a study of blood T cells in healthy people across ages. In TCRdb, the 5' RACE reads were re-called with MiXCR into one record per CDR3 protein. Of over 700,000 distinct CDR3 sequences in the sample, roughly 50% are singletons; the top ten hold approximately 40%. Sequenced sample: blood. These receptors were collected from a man at least 80 years old in good health. The CDR3 runs from the conserved cysteine through the conserved F or W. The D gene is left open where the match is weak. Size values are once, few and many counts, or a class for expanded clones, and some rows have none.

16	TRBV6-1	.	few	TRBJ2-6	CASRIRPLSGANVLTF	TGTGCCAGCCGAATTCGACCGCTCTCTGGGGCCAACGTCCTGACTTTC
17	TRBV20-1	TRBD2	.	TRBJ2-3	CSATQTSGRLGTDTQYF	TGCAGTGCTACCCAGACTAGCGGGAGGTTGGGCACAGATACGCAGTATTTT
15	TRBV7-9	.	.	TRBJ1-5	CASSLEGEVTQPQHF	TGTGCCAGCAGCTTAGAGGGGGAGGTGACTCAGCCCCAGCATTTT
16	TRBV5-1	TRBD1	few	TRBJ2-1	CASFRTGGASYNEQFF	TGCGCCAGCTTCCGGACAGGGGGCGCATCCTACAATGAGCAGTTCTTC
15	TRBV27	.	once	TRBJ2-1	CASSFVPTLNNEQFF	TGTGCCAGCAGTTTCGTCCCCACCTTAAACAATGAGCAGTTCTTC
15	TRBV6-6	.	.	TRBJ1-2	CASSSEGPPNYGYTF	TGTGCCAGCAGTTCCGAGGGACCTCCAAACTATGGCTACACCTTC
15	TRBV29-1	TRBD2	few	TRBJ2-7	CSVGRAGGPSYEQYF	TGCAGCGTTGGCCGAGCGGGAGGGCCGTCCTACGAGCAGTACTTC
15	TRBV6-5	.	.	TRBJ1-2	CASSYSTAGQLGYTF	TGTGCCAGCAGTTACTCGACAGCCGGACAGCTCGGCTACACCTTC
14	TRBV2	.	few	TRBJ1-6	CASSDHLYNSPLHF	TGTGCCAGCAGTGACCACCTCTATAATTCACCCCTCCACTTT
14	TRBV29-1	TRBD1	.	TRBJ1-2	CSVSGQKYNYGYTF	TGCAGCGTGTCGGGACAGAAATATAACTATGGCTACACCTTC
15	TRBV4-2	TRBD1	.	TRBJ2-3	CASSPMTGAHRYAYF	TGTGCCAGCAGCCCCATGACAGGGGCCCACAGATACGCGTATTTT
16	TRBV6-2/TRBV6-3	.	.	TRBJ2-6	CASTSPPKTGANVLTF	TGTGCCAGCACCTCCCCTCCCAAAACTGGGGCCAACGTCCTGACTTTC
15	TRBV4-1	TRBD1	.	TRBJ1-5	CASSQDRGQYQPQHF	TGCGCCAGCAGCCAAGACAGGGGGCAGTACCAGCCCCAGCATTTT
14	TRBV9	.	.	TRBJ2-7	CASSVYLQDYEQYF	TGTGCCAGCAGCGTATACTTGCAGGACTACGAGCAGTACTTC
13	TRBV13	.	once	TRBJ1-1	CASTDPYGTEAFF	TGTGCCAGCACCGATCCCTACGGAACTGAAGCTTTCTTT
13	TRBV10-2	.	.	TRBJ2-3	CASREYEHRYAYF	TGCGCCAGCAGAGAATATGAGCACAGATACGCGTATTTT
12	TRBV28	.	.	TRBJ2-3	CASGLNTDTQYF	TGTGCCAGTGGACTCAACACAGATACGCAGTATTTT
17	TRBV25-1	.	few	TRBJ1-1	CASSDPRGAGRTTEAFF	TGTGCCAGCAGTGACCCACGCGGGGCAGGGAGGACCACTGAAGCTTTCTTT
17	TRBV7-2	TRBD2	.	TRBJ2-7	CASSSASGRAAYNEQYF	TGTGCCAGCAGCTCCGCAAGCGGGAGGGCCGCCTACAATGAGCAGTACTTC
21	TRBV7-4	TRBD2	.	TRBJ2-1	CASSAPGLAGVGGGSYNEQFF	TGTGCCAGCAGCGCTCCGGGACTAGCGGGAGTCGGGGGGGGGTCCTACAATGAGCAGTTCTTC
17	TRBV15	TRBD2	few	TRBJ2-3	CATSRDNGASGPDTQYF	TGTGCCACCAGCAGAGATAATGGGGCTAGCGGTCCAGATACGCAGTATTTT
13	TRBV6-5	TRBD1	.	TRBJ2-3	CASSSNRDRYAYF	TGTGCCAGCAGTTCCAACAGGGACAGATACGCGTATTTT
11	TRBV10-3	.	once	TRBJ2-5	CAISERDEQYF	TGTGCCATCAGTGAAAGGGATGAGCAGTACTTC
17	TRBV4-2	.	few	TRBJ1-1	CASSQAAITTRSAEAFF	TGTGCCAGCAGCCAAGCCGCGATAACCACGCGATCCGCTGAAGCTTTCTTT
14	TRBV20-1	TRBD1	few	TRBJ2-1	CSAGTGLGYNEQFF	TGCAGTGCTGGGACAGGGCTAGGGTACAATGAGCAGTTCTTC
13	TRBV24-1	.	few	TRBJ2-4	CATRRRAKNIQYF	TGTGCCACCAGGAGGAGGGCCAAAAACATTCAGTACTTC
15	TRBV7-7	TRBD2	.	TRBJ2-2	CASSGLAGGSGELFF	TGTGCCAGCAGCGGACTAGCGGGAGGGAGCGGGGAGCTGTTTTTT
12	TRBV4-2	.	.	TRBJ2-1	CTSSQDGKQQFF	TGTACCAGCAGCCAAGATGGAAAACAGCAGTTCTTC
13	TRBV7-2	TRBD1	.	TRBJ1-1	CASSLHRGTEAFF	TGTGCCAGCAGCTTACACAGGGGCACTGAAGCTTTCTTT
17	TRBV12-3/TRBV12-4	TRBD1	.	TRBJ2-5	CASRPASGQGAGETQYF	TGTGCCAGCAGACCCGCTTCGGGACAGGGGGCGGGGGAGACCCAGTACTTC
13	TRBV4-1	TRBD2	.	TRBJ2-1	CASGLAGGNEQFF	TGCGCCAGCGGACTAGCGGGAGGGAATGAGCAGTTCTTC
12	TRBV5-1	.	.	TRBJ2-7	CASSRSGDEQYF	TGCGCCAGCAGCCGCTCAGGAGATGAGCAGTACTTC
15	TRBV12-3/TRBV12-4	TRBD2	.	TRBJ2-3	CASTQLAGYTDTQYF	TGTGCCAGCACCCAACTAGCGGGGTACACAGATACGCAGTATTTT
16	TRBV4-1	.	few	TRBJ2-3	CASSQGPKPDHRYAYF	TGCGCCAGCAGCCAAGGGCCCAAACCGGATCACAGATACGCGTATTTT
15	TRBV5-1	TRBD2	few	TRBJ2-1	CASSLGSGRSNEQFF	TGCGCCAGCAGCTTGGGTAGCGGGAGATCCAATGAGCAGTTCTTC
17	TRBV6-2/TRBV6-3	TRBD2	.	TRBJ2-1	CASSYRISGSTDNEQFF	TGTGCCAGCAGTTACCGCATTAGCGGGAGTACCGACAATGAGCAGTTCTTC
16	TRBV4-2	.	few	TRBJ2-6	CASSQESRTGANVLTF	TGTGCCAGCAGCCAAGAATCCCGAACTGGGGCCAACGTCCTGACTTTC
11	TRBV20-1	.	.	TRBJ2-1	CSASSPAEQFF	TGCAGTGCTAGTTCCCCGGCGGAGCAGTTCTTC
14	TRBV15	TRBD1	.	TRBJ2-1	CATSRAAGGNVQFF	TGTGCCACCAGCAGAGCGGCAGGGGGAAATGTGCAGTTCTTC
18	TRBV24-1	TRBD2	few	TRBJ2-1	CATSDPPSGVSSYNEQFF	TGTGCCACCAGTGATCCTCCTAGCGGGGTTAGCTCCTACAATGAGCAGTTCTTC
16	TRBV7-9	TRBD2	.	TRBJ2-7	CASSLGTSGMAYEQYF	TGTGCCAGCAGCTTAGGTACTAGCGGGATGGCCTACGAGCAGTACTTC
15	TRBV5-1	.	.	TRBJ1-1	CASSFPGGKTTEAFF	TGCGCCAGCAGCTTCCCGGGAGGGAAAACGACTGAAGCTTTCTTT
16	TRBV11-2	.	.	TRBJ2-5	CASSLVSGYLQETQYF	TGTGCCAGCAGCTTAGTTTCGGGCTACCTTCAAGAGACCCAGTACTTC
13	TRBV29-1	.	few	TRBJ1-4	CSVMVATNEKLFF	TGCAGCGTTATGGTTGCAACTAATGAAAAACTGTTTTTT
14	TRBV20-1	TRBD1	few	TRBJ2-3	CSATGTGATDTQYF	TGCAGTGCAACAGGGACAGGGGCCACAGATACGCAGTATTTT
8	TRBV6-2/TRBV6-3	.	.	TRBJ1-1	CASSQAFF	TGTGCCAGCTCACAAGCTTTCTTT